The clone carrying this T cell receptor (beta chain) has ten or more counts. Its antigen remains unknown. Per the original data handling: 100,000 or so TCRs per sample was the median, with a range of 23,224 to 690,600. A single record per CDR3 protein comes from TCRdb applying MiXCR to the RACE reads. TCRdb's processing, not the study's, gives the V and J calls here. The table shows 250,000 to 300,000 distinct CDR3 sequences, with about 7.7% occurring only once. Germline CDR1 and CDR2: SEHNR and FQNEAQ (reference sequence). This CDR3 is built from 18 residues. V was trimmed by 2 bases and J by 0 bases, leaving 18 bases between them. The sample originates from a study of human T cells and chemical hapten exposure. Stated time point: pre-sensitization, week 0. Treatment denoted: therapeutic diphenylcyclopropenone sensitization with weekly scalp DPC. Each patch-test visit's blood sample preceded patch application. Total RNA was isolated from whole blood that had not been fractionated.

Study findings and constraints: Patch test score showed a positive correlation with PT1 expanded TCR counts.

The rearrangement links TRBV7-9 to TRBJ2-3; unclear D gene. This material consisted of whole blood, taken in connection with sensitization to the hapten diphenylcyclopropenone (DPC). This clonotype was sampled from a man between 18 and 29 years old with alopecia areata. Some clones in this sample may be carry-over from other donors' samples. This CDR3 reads CASSLRSGGQPSTDTQYF. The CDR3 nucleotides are TGTGCCAGCAGCTTAAGGTCGGGCGGCCAGCCTAGCACAGATACGCAGTATTTT.